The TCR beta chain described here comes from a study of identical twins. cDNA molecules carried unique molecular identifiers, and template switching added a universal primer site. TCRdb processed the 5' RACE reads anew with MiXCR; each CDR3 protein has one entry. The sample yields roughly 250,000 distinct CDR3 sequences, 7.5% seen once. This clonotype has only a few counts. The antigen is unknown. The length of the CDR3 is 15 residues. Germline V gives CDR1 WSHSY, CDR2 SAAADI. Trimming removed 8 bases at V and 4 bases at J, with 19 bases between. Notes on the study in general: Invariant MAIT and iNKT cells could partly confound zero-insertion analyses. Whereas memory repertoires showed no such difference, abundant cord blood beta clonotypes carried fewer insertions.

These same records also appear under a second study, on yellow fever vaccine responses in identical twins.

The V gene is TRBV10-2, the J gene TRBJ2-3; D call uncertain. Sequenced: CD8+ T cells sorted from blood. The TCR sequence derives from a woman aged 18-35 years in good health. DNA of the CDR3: TGCGCCAGCCGAATTACTACGGCTTCCGCAGATACGCAGTATTTT. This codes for CASRITTASADTQYF.